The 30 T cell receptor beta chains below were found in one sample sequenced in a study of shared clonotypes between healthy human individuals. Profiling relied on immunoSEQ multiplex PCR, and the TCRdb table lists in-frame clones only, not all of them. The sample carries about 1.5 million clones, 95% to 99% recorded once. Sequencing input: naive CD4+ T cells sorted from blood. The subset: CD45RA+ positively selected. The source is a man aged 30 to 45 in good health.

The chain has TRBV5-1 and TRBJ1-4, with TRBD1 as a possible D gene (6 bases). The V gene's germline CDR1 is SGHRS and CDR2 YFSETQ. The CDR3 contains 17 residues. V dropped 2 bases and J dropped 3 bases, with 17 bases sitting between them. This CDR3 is CASSFRQPGVPNEKLFF. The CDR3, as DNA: TGCGCCAGCAGCTTTCGGCAGCCAGGGGTACCTAATGAAAAACTGTTTTTT.

In DNA form, the CDR3 reads TGTGCCAGTTCGATGGGGCGCAAGCACGAGCAGTACTTC. Translating it yields CASSMGRKHEQYF. V usage is TRBV2 and J usage is TRBJ2-7, with a weak D call TRBD1 (5 bases). This CDR3 has 13 amino acids. The V and J ends lost 9 bases and 5 bases respectively, with 17 bases between them. Germline values: CDR1 SNHLY, CDR2 FYNNEI.

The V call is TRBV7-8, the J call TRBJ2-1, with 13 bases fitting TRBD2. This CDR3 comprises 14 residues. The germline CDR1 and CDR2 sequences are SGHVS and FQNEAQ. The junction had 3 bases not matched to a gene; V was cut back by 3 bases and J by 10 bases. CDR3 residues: CASSFRGLAGEQFF. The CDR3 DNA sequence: TGTGCCAGCAGCTTTAGGGGACTAGCGGGAGAGCAGTTCTTC. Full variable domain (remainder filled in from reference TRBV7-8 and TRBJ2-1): GAGVSQSPRYKVAKRGQDVALRCDPISGHVSLFWYQQALGQGPEFLTYFQNEAQLDKSGLPSDRFFAERPEGSVSTLKIQRTQQEDSAVYLCASSFRGLAGEQFFGPGTRLTVL.

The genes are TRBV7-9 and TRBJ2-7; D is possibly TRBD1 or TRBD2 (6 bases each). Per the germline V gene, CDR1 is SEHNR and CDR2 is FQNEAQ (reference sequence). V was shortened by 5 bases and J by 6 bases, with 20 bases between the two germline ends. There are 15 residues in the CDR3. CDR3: CASSQSLPGAGEQYF. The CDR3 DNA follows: TGTGCCAGCAGCCAATCCCTTCCGGGGGCGGGCGAGCAGTACTTC.

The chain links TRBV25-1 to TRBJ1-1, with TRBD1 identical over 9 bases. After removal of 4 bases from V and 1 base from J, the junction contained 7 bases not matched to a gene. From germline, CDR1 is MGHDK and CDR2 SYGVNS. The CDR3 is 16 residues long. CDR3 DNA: TGTGCCAGCAGTGGAGGGACAGGGAAGGAGAACACTGAAGCTTTCTTT. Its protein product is CASSGGTGKENTEAFF.

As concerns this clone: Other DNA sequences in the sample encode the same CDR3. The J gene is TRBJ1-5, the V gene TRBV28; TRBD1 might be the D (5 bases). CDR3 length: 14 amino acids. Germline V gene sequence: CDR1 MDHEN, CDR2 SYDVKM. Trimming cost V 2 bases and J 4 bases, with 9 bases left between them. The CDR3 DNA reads TGTGCCAGCAGTTTAGGCGGGGGAAATCAGCCCCAGCATTTT. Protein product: CASSLGGGNQPQHF.

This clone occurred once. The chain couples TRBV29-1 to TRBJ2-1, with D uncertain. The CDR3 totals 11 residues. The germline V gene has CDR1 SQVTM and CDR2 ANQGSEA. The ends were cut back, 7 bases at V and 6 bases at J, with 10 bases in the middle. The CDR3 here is CSEKHVNEQFF. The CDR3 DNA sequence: TGCAGCGAAAAGCATGTCAATGAGCAGTTCTTC.

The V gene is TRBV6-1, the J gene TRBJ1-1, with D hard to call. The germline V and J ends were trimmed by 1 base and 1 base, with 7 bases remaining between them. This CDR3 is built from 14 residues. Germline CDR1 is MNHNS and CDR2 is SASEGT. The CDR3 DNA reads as TGTGCCAGCAGTGAAGGCACACGGAACACTGAAGCTTTCTTT. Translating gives CASSEGTRNTEAFF.

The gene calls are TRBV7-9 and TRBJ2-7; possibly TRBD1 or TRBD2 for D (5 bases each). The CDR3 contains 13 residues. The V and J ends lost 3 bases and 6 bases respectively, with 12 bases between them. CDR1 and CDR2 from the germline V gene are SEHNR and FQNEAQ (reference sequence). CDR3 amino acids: CASSFTRDREQYF. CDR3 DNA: TGTGCCAGCAGCTTTACGAGGGACCGCGAGCAGTACTTC.

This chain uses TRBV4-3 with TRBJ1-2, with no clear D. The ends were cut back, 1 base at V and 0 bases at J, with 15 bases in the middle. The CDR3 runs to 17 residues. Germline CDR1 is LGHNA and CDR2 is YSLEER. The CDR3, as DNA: TGCGCCAGCAGCCAAGTCCCGACGGAACTCTCTAACTATGGCTACACCTTC. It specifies CASSQVPTELSNYGYTF.

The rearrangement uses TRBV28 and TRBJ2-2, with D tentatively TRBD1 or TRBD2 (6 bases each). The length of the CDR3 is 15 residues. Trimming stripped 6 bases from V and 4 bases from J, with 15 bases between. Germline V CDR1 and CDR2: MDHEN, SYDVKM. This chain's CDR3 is CASRASRGLTGELFF. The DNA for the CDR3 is TGTGCCAGCAGGGCTAGTCGGGGGCTCACCGGGGAGCTGTTTTTT.

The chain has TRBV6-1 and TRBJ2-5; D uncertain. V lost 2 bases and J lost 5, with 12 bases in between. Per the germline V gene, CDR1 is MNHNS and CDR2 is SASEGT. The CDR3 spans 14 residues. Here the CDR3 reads CASSESDGKETQYF. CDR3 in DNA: TGTGCCAGCAGTGAATCCGATGGCAAGGAGACCCAGTACTTC.

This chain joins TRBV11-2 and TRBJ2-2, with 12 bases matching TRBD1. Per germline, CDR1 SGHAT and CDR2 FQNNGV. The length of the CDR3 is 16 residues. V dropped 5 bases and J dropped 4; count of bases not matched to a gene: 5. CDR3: CASSPGQGAITGELFF. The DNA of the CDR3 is TGTGCCAGCAGCCCGGGACAGGGGGCGATCACCGGGGAGCTGTTTTTT.

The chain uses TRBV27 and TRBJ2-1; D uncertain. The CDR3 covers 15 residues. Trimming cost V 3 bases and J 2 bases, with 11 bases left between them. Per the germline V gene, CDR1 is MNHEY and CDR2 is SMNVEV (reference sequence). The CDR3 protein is CASSFVPNTYNEQFF. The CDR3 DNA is TGTGCCAGCAGTTTTGTCCCGAATACCTACAATGAGCAGTTCTTC.

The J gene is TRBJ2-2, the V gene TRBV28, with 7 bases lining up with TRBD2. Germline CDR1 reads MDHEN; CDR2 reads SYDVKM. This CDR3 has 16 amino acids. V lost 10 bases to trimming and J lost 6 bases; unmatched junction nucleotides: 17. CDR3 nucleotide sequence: TGTGCCACCAAAGGGGTAGCCGGGAGGAATGCCGGGGAGCTGTTTTTT. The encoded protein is CATKGVAGRNAGELFF. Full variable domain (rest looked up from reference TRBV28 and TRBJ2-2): DVKVTQSSRYLVKRTGEKVFLECVQDMDHENMFWYRQDPGLGLRLIYFSYDVKMKEKGDIPEGYSVSREKKERFSLILESASTNQTSMYLCATKGVAGRNAGELFFGEGSRLTVL.

The CDR3 region is CASSLTGTDTQYF. The CDR3 bases are TGTGCCAGCAGCTTGACAGGGACAGATACGCAGTATTTT. The chain uses TRBV14 and TRBJ2-3; TRBD1 agrees at 7 bases. V trimming: 5 bases; J trimming: 3 bases; junction bases outside the gene matches: 2. The CDR3 is made up of 13 amino acids. Germline V gene sequence: CDR1 SGHDN, CDR2 FVKESK.

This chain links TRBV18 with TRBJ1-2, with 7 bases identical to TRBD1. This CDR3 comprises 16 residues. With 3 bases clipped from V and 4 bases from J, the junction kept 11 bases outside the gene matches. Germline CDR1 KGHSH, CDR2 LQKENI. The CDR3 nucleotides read TGTGCCAGCTCACCTACGACCGACAGGGCTGGCTATGGCTACACCTTC. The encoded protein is CASSPTTDRAGYGYTF.

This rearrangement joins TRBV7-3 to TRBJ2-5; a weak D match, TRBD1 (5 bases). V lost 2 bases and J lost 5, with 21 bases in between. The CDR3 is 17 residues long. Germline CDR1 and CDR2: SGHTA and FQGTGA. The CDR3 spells CASSLSFGPPRAETQYF. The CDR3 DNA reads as TGTGCCAGCAGCTTATCGTTTGGGCCACCCAGGGCGGAGACCCAGTACTTC. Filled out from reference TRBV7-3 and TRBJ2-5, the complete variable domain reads GAGVSQTPSNKVTEKGKYVELRCDPISGHTALYWYRQSLGQGPEFLIYFQGTGAADDSGLPNDRFFAVRPEGSVSTLKIQRTERGDSAVYLCASSLSFGPPRAETQYFGPGTRLLVL.

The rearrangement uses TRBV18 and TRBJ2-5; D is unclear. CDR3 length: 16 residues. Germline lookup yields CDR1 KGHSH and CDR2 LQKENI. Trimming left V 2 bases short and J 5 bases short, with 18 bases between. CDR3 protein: CASSPMVDAHLETQYF. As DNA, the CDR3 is TGTGCCAGCTCACCAATGGTGGACGCCCACCTGGAGACCCAGTACTTC.

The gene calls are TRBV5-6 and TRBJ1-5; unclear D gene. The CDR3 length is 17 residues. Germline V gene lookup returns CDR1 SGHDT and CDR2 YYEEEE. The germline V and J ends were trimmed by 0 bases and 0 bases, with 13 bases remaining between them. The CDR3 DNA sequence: TGTGCCAGCAGCTTGGTCCAGGAAGACTATAGCAATCAGCCCCAGCATTTT. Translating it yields CASSLVQEDYSNQPQHF.

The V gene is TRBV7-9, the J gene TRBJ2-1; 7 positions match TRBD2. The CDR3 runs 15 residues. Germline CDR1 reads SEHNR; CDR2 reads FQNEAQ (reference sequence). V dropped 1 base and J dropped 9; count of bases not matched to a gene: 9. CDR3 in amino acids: CASSLVREGQVEQFF. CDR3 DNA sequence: TGTGCCAGCAGCTTAGTGAGGGAGGGCCAGGTTGAGCAGTTCTTC.

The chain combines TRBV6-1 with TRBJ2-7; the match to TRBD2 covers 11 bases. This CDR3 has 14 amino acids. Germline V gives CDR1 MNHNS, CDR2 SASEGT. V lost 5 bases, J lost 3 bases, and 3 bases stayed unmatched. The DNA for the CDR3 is TGTGCCAGCAGTAGGCTAGCGGGGGGCTACGAGCAGTACTTC. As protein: CASSRLAGGYEQYF.

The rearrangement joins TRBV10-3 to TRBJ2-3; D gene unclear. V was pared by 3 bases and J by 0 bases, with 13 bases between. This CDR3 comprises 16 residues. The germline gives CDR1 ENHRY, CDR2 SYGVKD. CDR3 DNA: TGTGCCATCAGTGACTCTCTTGGCCCTAGCACAGATACGCAGTATTTT. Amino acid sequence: CAISDSLGPSTDTQYF.

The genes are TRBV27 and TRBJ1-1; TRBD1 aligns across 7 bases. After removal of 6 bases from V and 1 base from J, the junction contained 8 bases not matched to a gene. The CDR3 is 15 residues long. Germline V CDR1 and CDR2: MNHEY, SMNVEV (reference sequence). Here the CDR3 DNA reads TGTGCCAGCAGAACCCCGACAGGGAAGAACACTGAAGCTTTCTTT. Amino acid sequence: CASRTPTGKNTEAFF.

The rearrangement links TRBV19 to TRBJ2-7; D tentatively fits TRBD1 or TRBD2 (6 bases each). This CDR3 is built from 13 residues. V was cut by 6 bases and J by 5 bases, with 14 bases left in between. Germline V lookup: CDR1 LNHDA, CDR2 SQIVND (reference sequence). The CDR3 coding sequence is TGTGCCAGTAGAAGTAGGGGGGTCCACGAGCAGTACTTC. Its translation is CASRSRGVHEQYF.

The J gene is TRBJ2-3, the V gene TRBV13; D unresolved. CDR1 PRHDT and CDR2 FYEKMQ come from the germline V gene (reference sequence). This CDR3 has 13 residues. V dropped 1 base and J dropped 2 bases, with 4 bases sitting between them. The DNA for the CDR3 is TGTGCCAGCAGCTTAGACCACACAGATACGCAGTATTTT. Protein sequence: CASSLDHTDTQYF.

The CDR3 here is CASSFSAGAGGELFF. CDR3 nucleotides: TGTGCCAGCAGCTTCTCAGCGGGAGCCGGCGGGGAGCTGTTTTTT. The V gene is TRBV11-2, the J gene TRBJ2-2; TRBD2 matches at 8 bases. V lost 3 bases, J lost 7 bases, and 7 bases stayed unmatched. The CDR3 has 15 amino acids. Germline V gene data show CDR1 as SGHAT and CDR2 as FQNNGV.

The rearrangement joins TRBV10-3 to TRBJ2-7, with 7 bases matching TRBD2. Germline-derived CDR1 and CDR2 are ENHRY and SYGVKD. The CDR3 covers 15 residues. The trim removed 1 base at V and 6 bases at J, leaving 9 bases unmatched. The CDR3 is CAISEYRPGRGEQYF. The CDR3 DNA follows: TGTGCCATCAGTGAGTACCGTCCAGGGAGGGGCGAGCAGTACTTC.

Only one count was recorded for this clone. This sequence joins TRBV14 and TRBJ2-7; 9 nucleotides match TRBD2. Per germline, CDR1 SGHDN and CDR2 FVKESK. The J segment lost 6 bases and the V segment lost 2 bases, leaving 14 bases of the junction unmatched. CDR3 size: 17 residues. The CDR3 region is CASSQSLMAGGPREQYF. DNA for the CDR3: TGTGCCAGCAGCCAATCCTTGATGGCGGGAGGGCCGCGCGAGCAGTACTTC. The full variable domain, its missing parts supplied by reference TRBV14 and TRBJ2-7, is EAGVTQFPSHSVIEKGQTVTLRCDPISGHDNLYWYRRVMGKEIKFLLHFVKESKQDESGMPNNRFLAERTGGTYSTLKVQPAELEDSGVYFCASSQSLMAGGPREQYFGPGTRLTVT.

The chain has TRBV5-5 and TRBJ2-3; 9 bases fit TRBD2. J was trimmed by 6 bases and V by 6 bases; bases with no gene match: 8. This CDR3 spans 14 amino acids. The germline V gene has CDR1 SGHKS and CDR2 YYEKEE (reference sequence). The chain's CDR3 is CASKALAGADTQYF. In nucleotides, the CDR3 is TGTGCCAGCAAAGCCTTAGCGGGAGCGGATACGCAGTATTTT.